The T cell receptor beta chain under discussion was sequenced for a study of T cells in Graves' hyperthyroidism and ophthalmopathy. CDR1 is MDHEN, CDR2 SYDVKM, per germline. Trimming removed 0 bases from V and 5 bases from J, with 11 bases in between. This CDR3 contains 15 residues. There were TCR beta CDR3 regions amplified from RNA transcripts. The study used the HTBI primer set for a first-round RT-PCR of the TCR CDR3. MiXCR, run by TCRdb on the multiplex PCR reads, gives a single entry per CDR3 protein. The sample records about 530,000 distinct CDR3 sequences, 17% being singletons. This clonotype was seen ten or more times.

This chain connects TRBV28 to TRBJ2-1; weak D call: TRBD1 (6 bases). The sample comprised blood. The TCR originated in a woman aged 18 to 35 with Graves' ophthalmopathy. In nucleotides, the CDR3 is TGTGCCAGCAGTTTATGGGACAGAAAGGACAATGAGCAGTTCTTC. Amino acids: CASSLWDRKDNEQFF. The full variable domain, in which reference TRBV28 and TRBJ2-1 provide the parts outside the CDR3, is DVKVTQSSRYLVKRTGEKVFLECVQDMDHENMFWYRQDPGLGLRLIYFSYDVKMKEKGDIPEGYSVSREKKERFSLILESASTNQTSMYLCASSLWDRKDNEQFFGPGTRLTVL.